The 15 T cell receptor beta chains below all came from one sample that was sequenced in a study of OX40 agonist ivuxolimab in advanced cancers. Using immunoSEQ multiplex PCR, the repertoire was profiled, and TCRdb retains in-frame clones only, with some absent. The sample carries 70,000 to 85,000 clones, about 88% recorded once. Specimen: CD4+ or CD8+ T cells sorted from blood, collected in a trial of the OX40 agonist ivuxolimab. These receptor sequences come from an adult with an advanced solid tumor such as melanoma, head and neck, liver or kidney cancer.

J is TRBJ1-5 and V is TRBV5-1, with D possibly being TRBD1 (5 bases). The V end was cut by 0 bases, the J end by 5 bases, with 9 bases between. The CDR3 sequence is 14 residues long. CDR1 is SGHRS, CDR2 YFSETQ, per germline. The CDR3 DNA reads TGCGCCAGCAGCTTGGCCGGGGGGGATCAGCCCCAGCATTTT. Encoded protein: CASSLAGGDQPQHF.

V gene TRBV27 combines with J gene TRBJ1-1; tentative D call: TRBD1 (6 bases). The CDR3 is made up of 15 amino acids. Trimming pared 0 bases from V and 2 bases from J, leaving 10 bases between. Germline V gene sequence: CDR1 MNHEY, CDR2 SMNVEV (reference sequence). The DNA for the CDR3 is TGTGCCAGCAGTTTATCTCTGGGGGCTAACACTGAAGCTTTCTTT. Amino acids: CASSLSLGANTEAFF.

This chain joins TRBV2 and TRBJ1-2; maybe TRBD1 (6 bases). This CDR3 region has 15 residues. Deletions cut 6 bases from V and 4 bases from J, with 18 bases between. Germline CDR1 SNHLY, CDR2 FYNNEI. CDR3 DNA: TGTGCCAGCAGGGGGGCAGGGGCTTTCTTCTATGGCTACACCTTC. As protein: CASRGAGAFFYGYTF.

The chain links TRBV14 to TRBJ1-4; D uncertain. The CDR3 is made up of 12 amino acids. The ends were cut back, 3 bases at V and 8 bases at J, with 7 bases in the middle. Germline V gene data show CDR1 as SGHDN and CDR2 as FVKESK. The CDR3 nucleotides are TGTGCCAGCAGCCATAGCAGAGAAAAACTGTTTTTT. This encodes CASSHSREKLFF.

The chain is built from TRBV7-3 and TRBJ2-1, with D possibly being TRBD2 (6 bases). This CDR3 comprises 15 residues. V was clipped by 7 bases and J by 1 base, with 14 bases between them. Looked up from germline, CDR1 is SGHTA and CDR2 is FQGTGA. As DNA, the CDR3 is TGTGCCAGCAACGGTGGGGGGTCTTCCTACAATGAGCAGTTCTTC. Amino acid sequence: CASNGGGSSYNEQFF.

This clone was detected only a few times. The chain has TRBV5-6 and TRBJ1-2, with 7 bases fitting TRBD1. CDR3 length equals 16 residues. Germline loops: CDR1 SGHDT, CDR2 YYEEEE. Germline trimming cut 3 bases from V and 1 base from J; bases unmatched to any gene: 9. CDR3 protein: CASSSWGTARNYGYTF. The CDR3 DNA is TGTGCCAGCAGCTCATGGGGGACAGCCCGTAACTATGGCTACACCTTC. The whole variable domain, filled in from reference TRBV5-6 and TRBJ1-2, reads DAGVTQSPTHLIKTRGQQVTLRCSPKSGHDTVSWYQQALGQGPQFIFQYYEEEERQRGNFPDRFSGHQFPNYSSELNVNALLLGDSALYLCASSSWGTARNYGYTFGSGTRLTVV.

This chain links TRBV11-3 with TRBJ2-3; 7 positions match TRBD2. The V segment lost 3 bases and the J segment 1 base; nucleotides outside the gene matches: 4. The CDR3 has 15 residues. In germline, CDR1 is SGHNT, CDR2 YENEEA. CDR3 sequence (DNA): TGTGCCAGCAGCTTCTTAGCGGGTCGCACAGATACGCAGTATTTT. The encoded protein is CASSFLAGRTDTQYF. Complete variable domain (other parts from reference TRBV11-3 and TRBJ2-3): EAGVVQSPRYKIIEKKQPVAFWCNPISGHNTLYWYLQNLGQGPELLIRYENEEAVDDSQLPKDRFSAERLKGVDSTLKIQPAELGDSAVYLCASSFLAGRTDTQYFGPGTRLTVL.

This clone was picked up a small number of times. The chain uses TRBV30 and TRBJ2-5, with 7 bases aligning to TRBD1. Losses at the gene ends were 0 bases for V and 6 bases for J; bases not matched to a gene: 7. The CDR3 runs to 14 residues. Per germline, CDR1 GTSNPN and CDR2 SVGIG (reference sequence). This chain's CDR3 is CAWSVIRGKQTQYF. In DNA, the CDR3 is TGTGCCTGGAGTGTAATCAGGGGGAAGCAGACCCAGTACTTC. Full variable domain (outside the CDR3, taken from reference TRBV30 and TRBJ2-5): SQTIHQWPATLVQPVGSPLSLECTVEGTSNPNLYWYRQAAGRGLQLLFYSVGIGQISSEVPQNLSASRPQDRQFILSSKKLLLSDSGFYLCAWSVIRGKQTQYFGPGTRLLVL.

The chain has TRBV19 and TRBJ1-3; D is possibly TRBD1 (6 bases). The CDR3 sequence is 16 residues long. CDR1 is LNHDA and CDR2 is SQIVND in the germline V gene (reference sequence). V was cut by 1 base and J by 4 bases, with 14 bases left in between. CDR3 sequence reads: CASSIGAQGSGNTIYF. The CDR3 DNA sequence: TGTGCCAGTAGTATAGGGGCACAGGGTTCGGGAAACACCATATATTTT.

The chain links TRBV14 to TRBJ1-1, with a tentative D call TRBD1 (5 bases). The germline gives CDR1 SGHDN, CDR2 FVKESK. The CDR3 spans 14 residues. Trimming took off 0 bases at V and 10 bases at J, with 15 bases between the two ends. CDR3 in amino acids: CASSQEWSAGGAFF. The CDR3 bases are TGTGCCAGCAGCCAAGAGTGGTCGGCCGGGGGAGCTTTCTTT.

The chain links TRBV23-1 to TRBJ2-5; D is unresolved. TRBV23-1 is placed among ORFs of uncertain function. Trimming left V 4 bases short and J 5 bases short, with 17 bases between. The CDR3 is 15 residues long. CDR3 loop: CASSPHHPFRETQYF. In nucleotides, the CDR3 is TGCGCCAGCAGTCCCCATCACCCGTTTAGGGAGACCCAGTACTTC.

Here the CDR3 DNA reads TGCGCCAGCAGCTCCGGGAGAGGGCAAGAGACCCAGTACTTC. Its protein product is CASSSGRGQETQYF. The gene calls are TRBV5-1 and TRBJ2-5, with D perhaps matching TRBD2 (6 bases). Germline CDR1 SGHRS, CDR2 YFSETQ. CDR3 length: 14 amino acids. V lost 3 bases and J 2 bases, leaving 11 bases between the germline ends.

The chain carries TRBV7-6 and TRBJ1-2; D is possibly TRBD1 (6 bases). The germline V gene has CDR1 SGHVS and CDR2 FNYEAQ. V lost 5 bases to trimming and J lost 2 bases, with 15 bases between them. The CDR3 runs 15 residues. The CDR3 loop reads CASSGGRGGNYGYTF. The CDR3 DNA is TGTGCCAGCAGCGGAGGCAGAGGGGGAAACTATGGCTACACCTTC.

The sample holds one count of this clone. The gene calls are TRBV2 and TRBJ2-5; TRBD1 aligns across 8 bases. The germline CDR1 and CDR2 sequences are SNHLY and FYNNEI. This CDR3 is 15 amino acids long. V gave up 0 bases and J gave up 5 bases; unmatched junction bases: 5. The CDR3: CASSEARQGMETQYF. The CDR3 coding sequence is TGTGCCAGCAGTGAAGCGCGACAGGGGATGGAGACCCAGTACTTC.

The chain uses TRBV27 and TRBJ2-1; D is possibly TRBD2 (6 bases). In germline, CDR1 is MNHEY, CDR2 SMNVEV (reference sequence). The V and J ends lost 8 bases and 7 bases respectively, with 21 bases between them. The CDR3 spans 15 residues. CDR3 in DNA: TGTGCCAGCCACCTCGCGGGGAGACATGGGAATGAGCAGTTCTTC. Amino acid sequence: CASHLAGRHGNEQFF.